This passage covers 6 T cell receptor beta chains from one sample sequenced in a study of blood T cell repertoires in COVID-19. Some clones are missing from TCRdb's copy, which holds only in-frame ones; the method was immunoSEQ multiplex PCR. The table has approximately 82,000 clones, around four fifths seen once; the top ten hold about 12%. Sequencing input: peripheral blood. Receptors originate from a woman aged 65 to 85 with active or convalescent COVID-19.

The chain couples TRBV19 to TRBJ1-3; no reliable D call. The CDR3 has 12 amino acids. The germline V gene encodes CDR1 LNHDA and CDR2 SQIVND (reference sequence). The V and J ends lost 7 bases and 1 base respectively, with 5 bases between them. The CDR3 region is CASTLSGNTIYF. The CDR3 coding sequence is TGTGCCAGTACCCTATCTGGAAACACCATATATTTT. The variable domain in full, completed from reference TRBV19 and TRBJ1-3, reads DGGITQSPKYLFRKEGQNVTLSCEQNLNHDAMYWYRQDPGQGLRLIYYSQIVNDFQKGDIAEGYSVSREKKESFPLTVTSAQKNPTAFYLCASTLSGNTIYFGEGSWLTVV.

This clone was picked up one time. The chain couples TRBV10-3 to TRBJ1-2, with 10 bases identical to TRBD1. The CDR3 is made up of 14 amino acids. The germline V gene encodes CDR1 ENHRY and CDR2 SYGVKD. Losses at the gene ends were 4 bases for V and 7 bases for J; bases not matched to a gene: 6. DNA for the CDR3: TGTGCCATCAGTGGCGGGACAGGGGAAAGTGGCTACACCTTC. It yields the protein CAISGGTGESGYTF.

The gene calls are TRBV5-1 and TRBJ2-5, with a tentative D call TRBD1 (6 bases). Germline V gene data show CDR1 as SGHRS and CDR2 as YFSETQ. This CDR3 has 15 amino acids. V lost 5 bases and J lost 4, with 18 bases in between. The CDR3 loop is CASSPQGGGIETQYF. The CDR3 DNA follows: TGCGCCAGCAGTCCCCAAGGGGGTGGTATAGAGACCCAGTACTTC.

In this sample, this clone turned up once. The rearrangement joins TRBV3-1 (or the pseudogene TRBV3-2) to TRBJ2-1; 9 positions match TRBD2. Trimming at V came to 4 bases and at J to 3 bases, leaving 10 bases not matched to a gene. The CDR3 sequence is 17 residues long. The germline gives CDR1 LGHDT, CDR2 YNNKEL (reference sequence). CDR3 sequence reads: CASSPPWRGGYYNEQFF. In DNA, the CDR3 is TGTGCCAGCAGCCCCCCGTGGCGGGGGGGCTACTACAATGAGCAGTTCTTC.

This sequence joins TRBV4-3 and TRBJ1-1; D is unclear. Trimming stripped 3 bases from V and 5 bases from J, with 13 bases between. Germline CDR1 LGHNA, CDR2 YSLEER. This CDR3 has 14 residues. The CDR3 loop reads CASSHQMGGTEAFF. CDR3 sequence (DNA): TGCGCCAGCAGCCACCAGATGGGCGGGACTGAAGCTTTCTTT.

The genes are TRBV2 and TRBJ2-4; the match to TRBD2 covers 11 bases. The V segment lost 4 bases and the J segment 3 bases; nucleotides outside the gene matches: 5. The V gene's germline CDR1 is SNHLY and CDR2 FYNNEI. This CDR3 is built from 16 residues. The CDR3, as DNA: TGTGCCAGCAGTGTAACTAGCGGGAGATACAAAAACATTCAGTACTTC. It yields the protein CASSVTSGRYKNIQYF.